The 19 T cell receptor beta chains below were found in one sample sequenced in a study of beta chain features in type 1 diabetes. Findings and limits, study-wide: Moderate but significant shortening of TCRB CDR3s was recorded in all four CD4+ subsets from Type 1 diabetes patients.

These receptors' targets are unknown. Expressed TCRB transcripts were sequenced because the isolated RNA had all been reverse transcribed beforehand. Generated by immunoSEQ multiplex PCR, the TCRdb table keeps only in-frame clones and is missing some. The profile shows about 710,000 clones, over 11% of them singletons. Material: naive CD4+ T cells from blood. The receptors come from a young man with type 1 diabetes.

This clone was seen more than once but under ten times. This rearrangement joins TRBV5-1 to TRBJ2-1, with 10 bases aligning to TRBD1. Germline-derived CDR1 and CDR2 are SGHRS and YFSETQ. The CDR3 sequence is 15 residues long. After removal of 3 bases from V and 4 bases from J, the junction contained 4 bases not matched to a gene. This CDR3 is CASSWGQGSYNEQFF. The CDR3 DNA follows: TGCGCCAGCAGCTGGGGACAGGGGAGTTACAATGAGCAGTTCTTC.

V is TRBV2 and J is TRBJ2-2; 7 nucleotides line up with TRBD2. CDR1 is SNHLY and CDR2 is FYNNEI in the germline V gene. CDR3 length: 15 amino acids. Unmatched junction bases numbered 6, after V lost 6 bases and J lost 2 bases. The CDR3 nucleotides read TGTGCCAGCAGGGGCGGGACTACAAACACCGGGGAGCTGTTTTTT. Translation: CASRGGTTNTGELFF.

This clone was observed a few times. The genes are TRBV11-1 and TRBJ2-3; TRBD1 matches 7 bases. V dropped 3 bases and J dropped 2; count of bases not matched to a gene: 8. This CDR3 is built from 16 residues. The germline gives CDR1 SGHAT, CDR2 FQDESV (reference sequence). The CDR3 coding sequence is TGTGCCAGCAGCTTCCAACCGGGACAGATCACAGATACGCAGTATTTT. This gives the protein CASSFQPGQITDTQYF.

The rearrangement joins TRBV5-4 to TRBJ1-1; D is unclear. The CDR3 has 13 amino acids. V lost 4 bases and J 6 bases, leaving 13 bases between the germline ends. Germline lookup yields CDR1 SGHNT and CDR2 YYREEE (reference sequence). The CDR3 region has the DNA TGTGCCAGCAGCCCCCGAGTTATGGCTGAAGCTTTCTTT. It specifies CASSPRVMAEAFF.

CDR3 amino acids: CASSPYGTVNSPLHF. The DNA of the CDR3 is TGTGCCAGCTCACCCTATGGGACTGTTAATTCACCCCTCCACTTT. The chain couples TRBV18 to TRBJ1-6; weak D call: TRBD1 (5 bases). The CDR3 extends over 15 amino acids. V dropped 3 bases and J dropped 6 bases, with 12 bases sitting between them. CDR1 is KGHSH, CDR2 LQKENI, per germline.

The genes are TRBV6-5 and TRBJ2-5; 9 bases align to TRBD1. Looked up from germline, CDR1 is MNHEY and CDR2 is SVGAGI. There are 16 residues in the CDR3. Trimming at V came to 4 bases and at J to 5 bases, leaving 11 bases not matched to a gene. The CDR3 here is CASSSRDRVNWETQYF. The CDR3 coding sequence is TGTGCCAGCAGTTCTCGGGACAGGGTCAATTGGGAGACCCAGTACTTC.

The V call is TRBV5-6, the J call TRBJ1-4; maybe TRBD1 (5 bases). Germline CDR1 reads SGHDT; CDR2 reads YYEEEE. V lost 0 bases to trimming and J lost 8 bases, with 11 bases between them. The CDR3 loop spans 14 amino acids. CDR3 sequence: CASSLDRLREKLFF. CDR3 nucleotides: TGTGCCAGCAGCTTGGACAGGCTTCGCGAAAAACTGTTTTTT.

Worth noting for this clone: Other nucleotide sequences in the sample specify the same CDR3. This chain joins TRBV7-2 and TRBJ2-2; D is ambiguous. V was shortened by 5 bases and J by 5 bases, with 9 bases between the two germline ends. This CDR3 is built from 13 residues. Germline loops: CDR1 SGHTA, CDR2 FQGNSA. The CDR3 nucleotides read TGTGCCAGCAGCCTCGGTAATACCGGGGAGCTGTTTTTT. Translated, it gives CASSLGNTGELFF.

This chain uses TRBV6-4 with TRBJ1-5; weak D call: TRBD1 (5 bases). The CDR3 extends over 13 amino acids. Germline values: CDR1 MRHNA, CDR2 SNTAGT. The V end lost 5 bases, the J end lost 7 bases, and 12 bases lay between the germline ends. The CDR3 bases are TGTGCCAGCAGTCAAGGGGAGGACCAGCCCCAGCATTTT. It codes for CASSQGEDQPQHF.

This clone appeared a few times. The junction and the germline gene differ at one end; a read error may be behind it. The rearrangement uses TRBV7-7 and TRBJ2-5; D not certain. CDR3 length: 13 amino acids. Germline CDR1 SSHAT, CDR2 FNYEAQ (reference sequence). The chain's CDR3 is CASSTDTQETQYF. The CDR3 DNA is TGTGCTAGCAGCACCGACACACAAGAGACCCAGTACTTC.

In this sample, this clone turned up a few times. This CDR3 is CATSPGTGGTDTQYF. The CDR3 DNA sequence: TGTGCCACCAGCCCCGGGACAGGGGGCACAGATACGCAGTATTTT. This rearrangement joins TRBV15 to TRBJ2-3, with TRBD1 identical over 10 bases. Germline CDR1 is LNHNV and CDR2 is YYDKDF (reference sequence). V lost 5 bases to trimming and J lost 1 base; unmatched junction nucleotides: 3. The CDR3 extends over 15 amino acids.

This clone was counted a few times. The chain employs TRBV15 and TRBJ2-7; D is perhaps TRBD2 (6 bases). Trimming removed 3 bases at V and 6 bases at J, with 18 bases between. Germline V lookup: CDR1 LNHNV, CDR2 YYDKDF (reference sequence). This CDR3 spans 15 amino acids. The CDR3 DNA reads as TGTGCCACCAGCAGGGCCCCTTCAGCGGGTCCCGAGCAGTACTTC. It is translated as CATSRAPSAGPEQYF.

This clone has more than one count but fewer than ten. V and J are TRBV4-2 and TRBJ2-3; 11 nucleotides line up with TRBD2. The germline V gene encodes CDR1 LGHNA and CDR2 YNFKEQ. The V segment lost 0 bases and the J segment 2 bases; nucleotides outside the gene matches: 4. The CDR3 is made up of 17 amino acids. The CDR3, as DNA: TGTGCCAGCAGCCAAGAGTTTAGCGGGAGGGCCACAGATACGCAGTATTTT. Its translation is CASSQEFSGRATDTQYF.

This rearrangement joins TRBV27 to TRBJ2-7; TRBD2 aligns across 10 bases. From germline, CDR1 is MNHEY and CDR2 SMNVEV (reference sequence). Trimming cost V 8 bases and J 2 bases; bases outside gene matches: 9. The CDR3 is made up of 15 amino acids. CDR3 sequence: CASGDLAGDTYEQYF. Written as DNA, the CDR3 is TGTGCCAGCGGGGACCTAGCGGGAGACACCTACGAGCAGTACTTC.

This clone was counted only a few times. The V call is TRBV7-9, the J call TRBJ1-5; D ambiguous. This CDR3 contains 15 residues. V shed 5 bases and J shed 2 bases, with 13 bases lying between them. Germline V gene lookup returns CDR1 SEHNR and CDR2 FQNEAQ (reference sequence). The CDR3 loop is CASSPSEVGNQPQHF. CDR3 DNA: TGTGCCAGCAGCCCTAGCGAGGTCGGCAATCAGCCCCAGCATTTT.

This clone was picked up a small number of times. The rearrangement uses TRBV5-1 and TRBJ2-5; D is ambiguous. Per germline, CDR1 SGHRS and CDR2 YFSETQ. Trimming took 4 bases from V and 2 from J, leaving 9 bases between them. The CDR3 loop spans 13 amino acids. The CDR3, as DNA: TGCGCCAGCAGCATCGGTCGTCAAGAGACCCAGTACTTC. This encodes CASSIGRQETQYF.

This clone was counted a few times. The chain carries TRBV14 and TRBJ2-3; 10 positions match TRBD2. The CDR3 spans 19 residues. Trimming removed 0 bases from V and 6 bases from J; junction bases left unmatched: 15. Per the germline V gene, CDR1 is SGHDN and CDR2 is FVKESK. CDR3 DNA: TGTGCCAGCAGCCAAGATTGGCTAGCGGGAGCCTGGGGGAAGGATACGCAGTATTTT. This translates into CASSQDWLAGAWGKDTQYF.

The chain recombines TRBV18 with TRBJ2-1; 7 bases fit TRBD2. The ends lost 1 base at V and 6 bases at J; junction bases unmatched: 6. CDR1 is KGHSH, CDR2 LQKENI, per germline. CDR3 length: 15 amino acids. CDR3 coding DNA: TGTGCCAGCTCACCACTAGCGGGCCCGCCCAATGAGCAGTTCTTC. Protein sequence: CASSPLAGPPNEQFF.

A few counts support this clone. This chain connects TRBV29-1 to TRBJ1-4; D remains ambiguous. Germline CDR1 SQVTM, CDR2 ANQGSEA. CDR3 size: 13 residues. The germline V and J ends were trimmed by 6 bases and 7 bases, with 15 bases remaining between them. CDR3 DNA sequence: TGCAGCGTGATGACCCACCAAGGTGAAAAACTGTTTTTT. Translating gives CSVMTHQGEKLFF. The full variable domain, with the rest looked up from reference TRBV29-1 and TRBJ1-4, is SAVISQKPSRDICQRGTSLTIQCQVDSQVTMMFWYRQQPGQSLTLIATANQGSEATYESGFVIDKFPISRPNLTFSTLTVSNMSPEDSSIYLCSVMTHQGEKLFFGSGTQLSVL.